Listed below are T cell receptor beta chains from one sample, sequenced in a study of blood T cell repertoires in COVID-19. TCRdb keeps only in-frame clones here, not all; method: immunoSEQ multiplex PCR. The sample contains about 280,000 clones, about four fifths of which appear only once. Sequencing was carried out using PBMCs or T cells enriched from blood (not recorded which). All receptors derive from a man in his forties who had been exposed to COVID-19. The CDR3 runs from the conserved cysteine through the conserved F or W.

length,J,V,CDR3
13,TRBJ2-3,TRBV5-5,CASSFSGADTQYF
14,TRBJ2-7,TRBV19,CASSIRQSSYEQYF
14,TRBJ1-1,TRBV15,CATSRNRGGTEAFF
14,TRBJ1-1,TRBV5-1,CASSLRQAATEAFF
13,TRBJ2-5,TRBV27,CASHDSGRETQYF
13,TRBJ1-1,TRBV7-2,CASSGGRNTEAFF
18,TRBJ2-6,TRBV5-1,CASSLAGGSYSGANVLTF
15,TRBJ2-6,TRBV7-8,CASSLQGTGANVLTF
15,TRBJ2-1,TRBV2,CANEYSGGSYNEQFF
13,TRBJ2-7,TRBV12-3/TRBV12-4,CASSFRADYEQYF
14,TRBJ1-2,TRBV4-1,CASSQMAVNYGYTF